This TCR beta chain emerged from a study of T cells in Graves' hyperthyroidism and ophthalmopathy. The CDR3 is 14 residues long. Per germline, CDR1 LNHNV and CDR2 YYDKDF (reference sequence). Trimming removed 2 bases at V and 7 bases at J, with 14 bases between. Regions amplified from RNA transcripts were the TCR beta CDR3 regions. First-round RT-PCR with HTBI primers amplified the TCR CDR3 region. A single record per CDR3 protein comes from TCRdb applying MiXCR to the multiplex PCR reads. The data hold a few hundred thousand distinct CDR3 sequences, with 35% to 50% observed a single time. Researchers barred patients who had uncontrolled infection, other autoimmune disease, pregnancy or lactation. This clonotype was found many times.

What was sequenced was peripheral blood or thyroid tissue (not recorded which). The receptor was isolated from an adult woman with Graves' disease, either hyperthyroidism or ophthalmopathy (not recorded which). This chain joins TRBV15 and TRBJ1-1; no clear D gene. The CDR3 sequence: CATSRSSAENEAFF. Here the CDR3 DNA reads TGTGCCACCAGCAGATCAAGCGCTGAGAATGAAGCTTTCTTT. Full variable domain (outside the CDR3, taken from reference TRBV15 and TRBJ1-1): DAMVIQNPRYQVTQFGKPVTLSCSQTLNHNVMYWYQQKSSQAPKLLFHYYDKDFNNEADTPDNFQSRRPNTSFCFLDIRSPGLGDTAMYLCATSRSSAENEAFFGQGTRLTVV.